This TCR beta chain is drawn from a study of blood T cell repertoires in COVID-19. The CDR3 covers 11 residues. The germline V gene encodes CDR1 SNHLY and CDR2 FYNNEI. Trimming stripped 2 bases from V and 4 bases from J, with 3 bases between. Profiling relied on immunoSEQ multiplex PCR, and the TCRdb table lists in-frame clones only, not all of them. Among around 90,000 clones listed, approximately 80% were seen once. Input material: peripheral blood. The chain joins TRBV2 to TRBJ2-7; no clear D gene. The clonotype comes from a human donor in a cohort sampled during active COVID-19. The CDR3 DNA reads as TGTGCCAGCAGTGAATATTACGAGCAGTACTTC. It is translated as CASSEYYEQYF.